What follows are 26 T cell receptor beta chains derived from one specimen sequenced in a study of cytomegalovirus exposure and HLA in healthy donors. Profiled with immunoSEQ multiplex PCR; TCRdb holds only in-frame clones, not every one. Of a few hundred thousand clones in the sample, about 90% were seen once. The material sequenced was PBMCs. Receptors were obtained from a young man in good health and CMV-seropositive.

V is TRBV2 and J is TRBJ2-7; 8 nucleotides agree with TRBD2. Per the germline V gene, CDR1 is SNHLY and CDR2 is FYNNEI. Germline trimming cut 6 bases from V and 3 bases from J; bases unmatched to any gene: 4. This CDR3 has 13 residues. In DNA, the CDR3 is TGTGCCAGCAGCCCAGCGGGAGTCTACGAGCAGTACTTC. This sequence encodes CASSPAGVYEQYF. Full variable domain (remainder filled in from reference TRBV2 and TRBJ2-7): EPEVTQTPSHQVTQMGQEVILRCVPISNHLYFYWYRQILGQKVEFLVSFYNNEISEKSEIFDDQFSVERPDGSNFTLKIRSTKLEDSAMYFCASSPAGVYEQYFGPGTRLTVT.

The V call is TRBV5-1, the J call TRBJ2-1; 9 nucleotides match TRBD2. CDR1 is SGHRS and CDR2 is YFSETQ in the germline V gene. After removal of 0 bases from V and 7 bases from J, the junction contained 5 bases not matched to a gene. The CDR3 runs 15 residues. The CDR3 region has the DNA TGCGCCAGCAGCTTGGTCAGCGGGAGGAGGAATGAGCAGTTCTTC. This gives the protein CASSLVSGRRNEQFF.

V and J are TRBV28 and TRBJ2-3; no clear D. Germline V gene lookup returns CDR1 MDHEN and CDR2 SYDVKM. The CDR3 loop spans 13 amino acids. Between the trimmed V and J ends, which lost 7 bases and 0 bases, there was a span of 8 bases. This CDR3 is CASIRRSTDTQYF. CDR3 DNA sequence: TGTGCCAGCATCCGGCGGAGCACAGATACGCAGTATTTT.

J is TRBJ1-2 and V is TRBV5-1, with 11 bases fitting TRBD1. CDR1 is SGHRS, CDR2 YFSETQ, per germline. V shed 6 bases, J shed 4 bases, and the junction held 14 bases outside the gene matches. CDR3 size: 17 residues. Here the CDR3 DNA reads TGCGCCAGCAACCCAGACGCGGTTGGGACAGGGGGCTATGGCTACACCTTC. It yields the protein CASNPDAVGTGGYGYTF. The whole variable domain, filled in from reference TRBV5-1 and TRBJ1-2, reads KAGVTQTPRYLIKTRGQQVTLSCSPISGHRSVSWYQQTPGQGLQFLFEYFSETQRNKGNFPGRFSGRQFSNSRSEMNVSTLELGDSALYLCASNPDAVGTGGYGYTFGSGTRLTVV.

The chain has TRBV7-9 and TRBJ1-5; D possibly corresponds to TRBD1 (6 bases). The length of the CDR3 is 13 residues. V lost 1 base to trimming and J lost 5 bases, with 6 bases between them. Germline V lookup: CDR1 SEHNR, CDR2 FQNEAQ (reference sequence). The CDR3 nucleotides read TGTGCCAGCAGCTTAGGGACAGATCAGCCCCAGCATTTT. The encoded protein is CASSLGTDQPQHF.

The V and J genes are TRBV30 and TRBJ2-3; TRBD2 matches 7 bases. This CDR3 has 17 residues. Trimming at V came to 0 bases and at J to 6 bases, leaving 15 bases not matched to a gene. Germline assignment: CDR1 GTSNPN and CDR2 SVGIG (reference sequence). The CDR3 DNA follows: TGTGCCTGGAGTGTACGGCGGGCGGGAGCGCTGTCGGATACGCAGTATTTT. It translates to CAWSVRRAGALSDTQYF.

The gene calls are TRBV4-3 and TRBJ2-5; D possibly corresponds to TRBD1 (6 bases). The ends were cut back, 0 bases at V and 2 bases at J, with 10 bases in the middle. Germline CDR1 is LGHNA and CDR2 is YSLEER. The CDR3 contains 15 residues. Written as DNA, the CDR3 is TGCGCCAGCAGCCAAGAGGGCAGGGGTCAAGAGACCCAGTACTTC. Amino acid sequence: CASSQEGRGQETQYF.

The chain couples TRBV5-1 to TRBJ2-5; TRBD2 is a possible D gene (5 bases). This CDR3 has 14 amino acids. From germline, CDR1 is SGHRS and CDR2 YFSETQ. Trimming removed 4 bases at V and 2 bases at J, with 12 bases between. The CDR3 loop reads CASSTRTGQETQYF. The CDR3, as DNA: TGCGCCAGCAGCACCCGGACGGGGCAAGAGACCCAGTACTTC.

With regard to this clone: Other DNA sequences from this sample encode an identical CDR3 as well. The chain joins TRBV5-1 to TRBJ2-2, with 8 bases that match TRBD1. V dropped 2 bases and J dropped 1; count of bases not matched to a gene: 1. CDR1 is SGHRS and CDR2 is YFSETQ in the germline V gene. This CDR3 has 15 residues. Here the CDR3 reads CASSLGQGNTGELFF. The DNA of the CDR3 is TGCGCCAGCAGCTTAGGACAGGGGAACACCGGGGAGCTGTTTTTT.

The rearrangement links TRBV4-1 to TRBJ2-7; possibly TRBD2 for D (6 bases). The CDR3 spans 15 residues. Trimming shortened V by 0 bases and J by 1 base, and 10 bases separated the two germline ends. The germline V gene has CDR1 MGHRA and CDR2 YSYEKL. CDR3 sequence: CASSQDFGGSYEQYF. The DNA for the CDR3 is TGCGCCAGCAGCCAAGATTTCGGGGGTTCCTACGAGCAGTACTTC.

The rearrangement joins TRBV2 to TRBJ2-2, with D perhaps TRBD1 (6 bases). The CDR3 is 13 residues long. Germline assignment: CDR1 SNHLY and CDR2 FYNNEI. V lost 6 bases and J lost 6, with 11 bases in between. CDR3 loop: CASRTNRAGELFF. CDR3 sequence (DNA): TGTGCCAGCAGAACCAACAGGGCCGGGGAGCTGTTTTTT.

CDR3 protein: CAWSVRGRAYEQYF. DNA for the CDR3: TGTGCCTGGAGTGTAAGGGGCAGAGCCTACGAGCAGTACTTC. This chain joins TRBV30 and TRBJ2-7; possibly TRBD1 for D (5 bases). Germline values: CDR1 GTSNPN, CDR2 SVGIG (reference sequence). Trimming removed 0 bases from V and 2 bases from J, with 11 bases in between. The CDR3 has 14 amino acids.

The chain uses TRBV30 and TRBJ1-1; 7 nucleotides align to TRBD1. The CDR3 has 13 amino acids. Germline V gives CDR1 GTSNPN, CDR2 SVGIG (reference sequence). After removal of 3 bases from V and 3 bases from J, the junction contained 4 bases not matched to a gene. CDR3 region: CAWSDRVDTEAFF. Written as DNA, the CDR3 is TGTGCCTGGAGCGACAGGGTGGACACTGAAGCTTTCTTT.

The rearrangement links TRBV7-2 to TRBJ1-1; tentative D call: TRBD1 (5 bases). The germline CDR1 and CDR2 sequences are SGHTA and FQGNSA. The CDR3 is 15 amino acids. Trimming cost V 3 bases and J 0 bases, with 11 bases left between them. In nucleotides, the CDR3 is TGTGCCAGCAGCTTGCTGACAGTCATGAACACTGAAGCTTTCTTT. Its translation is CASSLLTVMNTEAFF.

The table lists this clone with a count of one. J is TRBJ2-3 and V is TRBV6-1; D might be TRBD1 or TRBD2, each matching 5 bases. The CDR3 is 15 residues long. Germline lookup yields CDR1 MNHNS and CDR2 SASEGT. The V and J ends lost 0 bases and 2 bases respectively, with 9 bases between them. CDR3 DNA: TGTGCCAGCAGTGAAGCTCTGGGACCCACAGATACGCAGTATTTT. This codes for CASSEALGPTDTQYF.

The chain recombines TRBV19 with TRBJ1-2, with TRBD1 matching 8 bases. V was pared by 6 bases and J by 4 bases, with 13 bases of the junction left unmatched. Germline V gives CDR1 LNHDA, CDR2 SQIVND (reference sequence). The CDR3 sequence is 16 residues long. The CDR3 loop reads CASRQSVQGVSYGYTF. The CDR3 coding sequence is TGTGCCAGTAGGCAGTCGGTACAGGGGGTTTCCTATGGCTACACCTTC.

This clone was found once. The chain joins TRBV25-1 to TRBJ1-1; 9 positions agree with TRBD1. Germline assignment: CDR1 MGHDK and CDR2 SYGVNS. This CDR3 has 15 amino acids. V lost 5 bases to trimming and J lost 4 bases; unmatched junction nucleotides: 8. The CDR3 reads CASSIGVTGGTEAFF. CDR3 bases: TGTGCCAGCAGTATCGGTGTGACAGGGGGCACTGAAGCTTTCTTT.

This clone came up many times. Other nucleotide sequences from this sample produce the same CDR3. The chain links TRBV30 to TRBJ2-5, with D unresolved. V was cut by 1 base and J by 1 base, with 7 bases left in between. Germline CDR1 and CDR2: GTSNPN and SVGIG (reference sequence). The CDR3 totals 13 residues. The CDR3 loop is CAWSGGLQETQYF. DNA of the CDR3: TGTGCCTGGAGTGGAGGTCTCCAAGAGACCCAGTACTTC.

This sequence joins TRBV7-2 and TRBJ2-3; 7 bases line up with TRBD2. Losses at the gene ends were 3 bases for V and 0 bases for J; bases not matched to a gene: 9. Germline V gene data show CDR1 as SGHTA and CDR2 as FQGNSA. There are 17 residues in the CDR3. The CDR3 sequence is CASSLWIAGPSTDTQYF. The CDR3 bases are TGTGCCAGCAGCTTGTGGATAGCGGGTCCTAGCACAGATACGCAGTATTTT.

The rearrangement uses TRBV11-2 and TRBJ2-6; D is ambiguous. In germline, CDR1 is SGHAT, CDR2 FQNNGV. V lost 1 base to trimming and J lost 1 base, with 5 bases between them. The CDR3 is 15 amino acids. CDR3 sequence (DNA): TGTGCCAGCAGCTTAGTGGGATCTGGGGCCAACGTCCTGACTTTC. It specifies CASSLVGSGANVLTF.

This clone was recorded a few times. The V gene is TRBV7-9, the J gene TRBJ1-2, with a weak D call TRBD1 (6 bases). Trimming removed 4 bases at V and 3 bases at J, with 9 bases between. The CDR3 is made up of 13 amino acids. CDR1 is SEHNR and CDR2 is FQNEAQ in the germline V gene (reference sequence). The CDR3 nucleotides are TGTGCCAGCAGCTCAGGGGTAGACTATGGCTACACCTTC. Its translation: CASSSGVDYGYTF.

The V and J genes are TRBV15 and TRBJ1-1; D is perhaps TRBD1 (5 bases). Germline CDR1 LNHNV, CDR2 YYDKDF (reference sequence). The V end lost 1 base, the J end lost 1 base, and 7 bases lay between the germline ends. The CDR3 sequence is 14 residues long. CDR3 in DNA: TGTGCCACCAGCAGAGGACAGAGGAACACTGAAGCTTTCTTT. Protein product: CATSRGQRNTEAFF.

In DNA form, the CDR3 reads TGTGCCAGCAGTTACTCGTCAGATGCGGATACGCAGTATTTT. It translates to CASSYSSDADTQYF. The chain links TRBV6-5 to TRBJ2-3; D call uncertain. The germline V and J ends were trimmed by 0 bases and 6 bases, with 10 bases remaining between them. CDR1 is MNHEY and CDR2 is SVGAGI in the germline V gene. The CDR3 sequence is 14 residues long.

V usage is TRBV11-3 and J usage is TRBJ1-1; unclear D gene. The CDR3 extends over 12 amino acids. CDR1 SGHNT and CDR2 YENEEA come from the germline V gene. Deletions cut 1 base from V and 7 bases from J, with 7 bases between. The CDR3, as DNA: TGTGCCAGCAGCTTAGGGGGAGGTGAAGCTTTCTTT. It is translated as CASSLGGGEAFF.

The chain combines TRBV27 with TRBJ2-2; 9 nucleotides agree with TRBD1. Trimming at V came to 6 bases and at J to 4 bases, leaving 3 bases not matched to a gene. This CDR3 has 14 amino acids. The germline CDR1 and CDR2 sequences are MNHEY and SMNVEV (reference sequence). This CDR3 is CASRGTGSTGELFF. In nucleotides, the CDR3 is TGTGCCAGCAGGGGGACAGGGTCCACCGGGGAGCTGTTTTTT.

The chain's CDR3 is CASSLWAGSGTEAFF. The CDR3 bases are TGTGCCAGCAGTTTATGGGCAGGCTCAGGCACTGAAGCTTTCTTT. The V gene is TRBV27, the J gene TRBJ1-1; unclear D gene. Germline V lookup: CDR1 MNHEY, CDR2 SMNVEV (reference sequence). V lost 1 base and J 4 bases, leaving 13 bases between the germline ends. CDR3 length equals 15 residues.